What follows is one T cell receptor (beta chain) and its context. What it binds is unknown. Using RNA transcripts, the TCR beta CDR3 regions were amplified. First-round RT-PCR relied on HTBI primers, and a second-round multiplex PCR came next. TCRdb processed the multiplex PCR reads anew with MiXCR; each CDR3 protein has one entry. Counted here are 350,000 to 450,000 distinct CDR3 sequences, roughly 21% occurring once; the ten biggest clones make up roughly 3%. The data are from a study of Graves' ophthalmopathy and Graves' hyperthyroidism. General study results and limits: In separating ophthalmopathy from stable hyperthyroidism, a 13-signature model achieved about 90% sensitivity and 81.08% specificity.

This CDR3 spans 14 amino acids. From germline, CDR1 is MNHNS and CDR2 SASEGT. Between the trimmed V and J ends, which lost 7 bases and 5 bases, there was a span of 17 bases. This sequence was found in a woman between 18 and 30 years old with stable Graves' hyperthyroidism. The sample taken for sequencing was peripheral blood. The chain couples TRBV6-1 to TRBJ1-2, with unresolved D. CDR3: CASISHQSGYGYTF. The CDR3 nucleotides are TGTGCCAGCATATCTCATCAGTCCGGGTATGGCTACACCTTC.